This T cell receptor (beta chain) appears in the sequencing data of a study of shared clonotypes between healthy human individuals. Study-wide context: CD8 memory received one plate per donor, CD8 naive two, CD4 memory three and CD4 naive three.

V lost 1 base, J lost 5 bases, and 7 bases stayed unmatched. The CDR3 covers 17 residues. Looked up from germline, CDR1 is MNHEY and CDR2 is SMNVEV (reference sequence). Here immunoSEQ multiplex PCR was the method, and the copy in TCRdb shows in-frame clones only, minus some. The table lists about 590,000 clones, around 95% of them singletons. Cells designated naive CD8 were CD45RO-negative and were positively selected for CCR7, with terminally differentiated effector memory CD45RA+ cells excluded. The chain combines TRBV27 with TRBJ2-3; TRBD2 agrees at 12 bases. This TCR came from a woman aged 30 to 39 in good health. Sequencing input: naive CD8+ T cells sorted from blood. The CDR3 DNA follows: TGTGCCAGCAGTTTATTTCTAGCGGGAGGGGGAATAGATACGCAGTATTTT. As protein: CASSLFLAGGGIDTQYF.